The table lists the clone carrying this TCR beta chain with many counts. What it binds is not known. These data originate in a study of T cell repertoires in cytomegalovirus infection. Using its own MiXCR run on the reads, TCRdb lists one record per CDR3 protein. The profile covers under 300,000 distinct CDR3 sequences, with 22% appearing a single time and approximately 19% taken by the ten largest. This TCR was recovered from a human donor in good health (CMV status not recorded). Some clones in this sample may be carry-over from other donors' samples. This specimen consisted of cultured PBMCs, obtained from culture after CMV antigen stimulation.

This CDR3 is CASSRGGEQFF. CDR3 in DNA: TGTGCCAGCAGTCGTGGGGGGGAGCAGTTCTTC. This chain links TRBV11-2 with TRBJ2-1; possible D gene TRBD2, 6 bases. CDR1 SGHAT and CDR2 FQNNGV come from the germline V gene. The CDR3 is made up of 11 amino acids. V was trimmed by 6 bases and J by 10 bases, leaving 10 bases between them.